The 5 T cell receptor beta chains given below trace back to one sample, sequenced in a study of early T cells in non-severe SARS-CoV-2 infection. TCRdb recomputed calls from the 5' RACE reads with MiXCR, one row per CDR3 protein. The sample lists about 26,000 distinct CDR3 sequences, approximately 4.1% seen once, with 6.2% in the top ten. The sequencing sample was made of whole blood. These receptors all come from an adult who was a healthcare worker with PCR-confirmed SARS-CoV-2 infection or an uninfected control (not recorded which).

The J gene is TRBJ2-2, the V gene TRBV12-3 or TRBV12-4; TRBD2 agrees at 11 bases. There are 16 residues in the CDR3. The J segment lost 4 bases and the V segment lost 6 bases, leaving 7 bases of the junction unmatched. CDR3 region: CASRISGRATTGELFF. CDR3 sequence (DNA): TGTGCCAGCAGGATTAGCGGGAGGGCGACCACCGGGGAGCTGTTTTTT.

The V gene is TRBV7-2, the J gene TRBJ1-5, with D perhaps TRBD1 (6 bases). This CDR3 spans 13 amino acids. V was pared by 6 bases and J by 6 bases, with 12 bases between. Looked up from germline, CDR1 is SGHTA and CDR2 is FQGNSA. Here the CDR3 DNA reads TGTGCCAGCAGTGAAGGGGGGCCTCAGCCCCAGCATTTT. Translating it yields CASSEGGPQPQHF.

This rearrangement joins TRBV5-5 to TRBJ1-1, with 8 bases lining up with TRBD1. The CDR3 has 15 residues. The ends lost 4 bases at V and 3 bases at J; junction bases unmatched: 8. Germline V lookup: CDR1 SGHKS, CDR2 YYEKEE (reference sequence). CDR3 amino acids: CASSQTGVGYTEAFF. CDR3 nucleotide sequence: TGTGCCAGCAGCCAGACAGGGGTGGGTTACACTGAAGCTTTCTTT.

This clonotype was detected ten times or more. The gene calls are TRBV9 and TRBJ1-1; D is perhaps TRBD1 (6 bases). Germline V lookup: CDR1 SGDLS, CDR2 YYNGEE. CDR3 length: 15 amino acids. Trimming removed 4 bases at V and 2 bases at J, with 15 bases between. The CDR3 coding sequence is TGTGCCAGCAGCCCGGGACACCATGGTAACACTGAAGCTTTCTTT. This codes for CASSPGHHGNTEAFF.

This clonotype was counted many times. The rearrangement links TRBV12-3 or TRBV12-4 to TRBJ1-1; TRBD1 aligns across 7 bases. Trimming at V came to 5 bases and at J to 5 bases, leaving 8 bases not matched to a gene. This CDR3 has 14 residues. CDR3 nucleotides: TGTGCCAGCAGTCGGAGGGCAGGGGGTACTGAAGCTTTCTTT. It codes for CASSRRAGGTEAFF.